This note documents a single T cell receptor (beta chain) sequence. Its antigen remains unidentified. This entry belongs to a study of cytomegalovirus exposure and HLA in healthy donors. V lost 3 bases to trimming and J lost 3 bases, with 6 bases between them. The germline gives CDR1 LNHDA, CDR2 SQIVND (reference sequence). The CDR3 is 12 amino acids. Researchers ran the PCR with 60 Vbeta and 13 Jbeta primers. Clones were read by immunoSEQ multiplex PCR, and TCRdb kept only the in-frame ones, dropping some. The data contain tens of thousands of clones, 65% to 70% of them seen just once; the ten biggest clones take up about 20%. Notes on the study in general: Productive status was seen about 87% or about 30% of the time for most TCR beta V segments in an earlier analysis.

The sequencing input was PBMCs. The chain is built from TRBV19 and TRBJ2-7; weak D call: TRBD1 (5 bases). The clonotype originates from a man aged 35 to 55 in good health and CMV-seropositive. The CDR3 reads CASSIQGYEQYF. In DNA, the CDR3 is TGTGCCAGTAGTATTCAGGGCTACGAGCAGTACTTC.